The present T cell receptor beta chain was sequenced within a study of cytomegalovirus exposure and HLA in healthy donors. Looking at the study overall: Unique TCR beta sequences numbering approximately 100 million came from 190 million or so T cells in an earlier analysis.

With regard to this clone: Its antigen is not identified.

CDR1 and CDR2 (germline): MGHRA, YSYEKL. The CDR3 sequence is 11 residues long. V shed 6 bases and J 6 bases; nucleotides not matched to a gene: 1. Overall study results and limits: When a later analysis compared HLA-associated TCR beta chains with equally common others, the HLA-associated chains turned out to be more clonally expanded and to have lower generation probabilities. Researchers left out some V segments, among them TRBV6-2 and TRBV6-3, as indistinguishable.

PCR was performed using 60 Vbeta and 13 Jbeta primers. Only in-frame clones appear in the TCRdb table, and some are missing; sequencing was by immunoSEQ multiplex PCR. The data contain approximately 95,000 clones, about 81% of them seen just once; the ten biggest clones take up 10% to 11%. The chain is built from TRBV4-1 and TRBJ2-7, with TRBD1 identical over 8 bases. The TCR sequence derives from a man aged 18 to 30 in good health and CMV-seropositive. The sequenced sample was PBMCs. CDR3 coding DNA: TGCGCCAGCAGTGACAGGGGCGAGCAGTACTTC. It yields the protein CASSDRGEQYF.